Listed below are T cell receptor beta chains from one sample, sequenced in a study of T cell repertoires in cytomegalovirus infection. TCRdb re-derived calls from the reads in MiXCR, one entry per CDR3 protein. Of around 500,000 distinct CDR3 sequences in the sample, approximately 42% were seen once. What these receptors recognize is not known. The sample was cultured PBMCs, taken from culture after CMV antigen stimulation. These receptor sequences come from a human donor in good health (CMV status not recorded). Some clones in this sample may be carry-over from other donors' samples. The CDR3 runs from the conserved cysteine through the conserved F or W. The D gene is left open where the match is weak. Clone size is stated in some rows and not others, as once, few, many or a class when expanded.

clone_size | d_call | j_call | v_call | cdr3_nt | cdr3_aa
NA | NA | TRBJ2-3 | TRBV4-1 | TGCGCCAGCAGCCAAGCCCACGCGGGACAAAGCACAGATACGCAGTATTTT | CASSQAHAGQSTDTQYF
NA | TRBD1 | TRBJ2-1 | TRBV27 | TGTGCCAGCAGTTCACTACCCCGACCGACAGGGGCGCACGGTGAGCAGTTCTTC | CASSSLPRPTGAHGEQFF
NA | NA | TRBJ1-5 | TRBV4-2 | TGTGCCAGCAGCCAAGGGGTCCTTAGCAATCAGCCCCAGCATTTT | CASSQGVLSNQPQHF
NA | TRBD1 | TRBJ2-1 | TRBV7-8 | TGTGCCAGCAGCTTAGGGCAGGGGGCCGGTTACAATGAGCAGTTCTTC | CASSLGQGAGYNEQFF
many | TRBD1 | TRBJ1-1 | TRBV7-2 | TGTGCCAGCAGCGGAAGGGACAGGAGGGGCACTGAAGCTTTCTTT | CASSGRDRRGTEAFF
few | NA | TRBJ1-3 | TRBV7-9 | TGTGCCAGCCGGCTGACAGGTTTCTCTGGAAACACCATATATTTT | CASRLTGFSGNTIYF
NA | NA | TRBJ2-7 | TRBV6-1 | TGTGCCAGCAGGCCCCGGGGAGATGTGGAGCAGTACTTC | CASRPRGDVEQYF
few | TRBD2 | TRBJ2-7 | TRBV7-2 | TGTGCCAGCACCGCGGAACTAGCGGGGGAATACCGCCTCTCCTACGAGCGGTACTTC | CASTAELAGEYRLSYERYF
many | NA | TRBJ1-3 | TRBV12-3/TRBV12-4 | TGTGCCAGCAGTCCGAACATGGGGGCGGACACCATATATTTT | CASSPNMGADTIYF
NA | NA | TRBJ2-1 | TRBV20-1 | TGCAGTGCTCCCCGAAAGCGGGCCTACAATGAGCAGTTCTTC | CSAPRKRAYNEQFF
NA | NA | TRBJ1-5 | TRBV12-3/TRBV12-4 | TGTGCCAGCAGTCTCAGGGTAAGGGGGCAGCCCCAGCATTTT | CASSLRVRGQPQHF
NA | TRBD2 | TRBJ2-3 | TRBV7-2 | TGTGCCAGCAGCTTAGCGGCGGGAGGTTTGTTCACAGATACGCAGTATTTT | CASSLAAGGLFTDTQYF
NA | NA | TRBJ2-7 | TRBV6-2/TRBV6-3 | TGTGCCAGCAGAAAGACCGAGTTGAGTCGCTACGAGCAGTACTTC | CASRKTELSRYEQYF
few | NA | TRBJ2-7 | TRBV6-1 | TGTGCCAGCAGAAGACAGAGGGGAAGAGTGGAGCAGTACTTC | CASRRQRGRVEQYF
NA | TRBD2 | TRBJ2-5 | TRBV7-8 | TGTGCCAGCAGCTTAATTGCGGGGGGAGTAGAGACCCAGTACTTC | CASSLIAGGVETQYF
NA | NA | TRBJ2-2 | TRBV10-3 | TGTGCCATCAGTGAGGTTCCGGGACCGAACACCGGGGAGCTGTTTTTT | CAISEVPGPNTGELFF
NA | TRBD2 | TRBJ2-3 | TRBV12-3/TRBV12-4 | TGTGCCAGCAACCAGGGACTAGGGGGCACAGATACGCAGTATTTT | CASNQGLGGTDTQYF
NA | TRBD2 | TRBJ2-3 | TRBV5-5 | TGTGCCAGCAGCTCAGGACTAGCGGGAGGAGTCATAGATACGCAGTATTTT | CASSSGLAGGVIDTQYF
NA | NA | TRBJ2-2 | TRBV12-5 | TGTGCTAGTGCTGGGGGACGGGGGGCCCTTGGGACCGGGGAGCTGTTTTTT | CASAGGRGALGTGELFF
few | NA | TRBJ1-1 | TRBV7-2 | TGTGCCAGCAGCTTGGGTTCTTGGGACACTGAAGCTTTCTTT | CASSLGSWDTEAFF
NA | TRBD2 | TRBJ2-7 | TRBV7-2 | TGTGCCAGCAGTCCGACTAGCAGGAGGTCGAGCTCCTACGAGCAGTACTTC | CASSPTSRRSSSYEQYF
few | NA | TRBJ1-5 | TRBV20-1 | TGCAGTGCTAGAGATACAAATCAGCCCCAGCATTTT | CSARDTNQPQHF
NA | NA | TRBJ2-5 | TRBV12-3/TRBV12-4 | TGTGCCAGCAGCCTCATAGTGAGGGAGACCCAGTACTTC | CASSLIVRETQYF
few | NA | TRBJ2-1 | TRBV4-3 | TGCGCCAGCAGCCAAGGAGGGAATCCGTACAATGAGCAGTTCTTC | CASSQGGNPYNEQFF
few | TRBD1 | TRBJ2-2 | TRBV7-6 | TGTGCCAGCAGCCCCGGACAGGGGGGGTCCCTTGGGGAGCTGTTTTTT | CASSPGQGGSLGELFF
few | TRBD1 | TRBJ1-1 | TRBV7-2 | TGTGCCAGCAGCTCCTACAGGGGGCGCACTGAAGCTTTCTTT | CASSSYRGRTEAFF